Presented here are 13 T cell receptor beta chains from one specimen sequenced in a study of blood T cell repertoires in COVID-19. Assay: immunoSEQ multiplex PCR; the TCRdb copy retains only in-frame clones and omits some. The sample carries 70,000 to 90,000 clones, 78% recorded once. The sequenced sample consisted of peripheral blood. These receptors came from a human donor in a cohort sampled during active COVID-19.

The CDR3 loop is CASSPLEGEKLFF. CDR3 nucleotide sequence: TGTGCCAGCAGTCCACTAGAAGGCGAAAAACTGTTTTTT. The J gene is TRBJ1-4, the V gene TRBV28; D is unclear. The CDR3 runs to 13 residues. Per the germline V gene, CDR1 is MDHEN and CDR2 is SYDVKM. V gave up 5 bases and J gave up 8 bases, with 12 bases separating them.

V gene TRBV21-1 combines with J gene TRBJ2-7; the table's D call, TRBD1, was not checked against the DNA. TRBV21-1 has pseudogene status. CDR3 length: 17 amino acids. CDR3 protein: CASSNGTETRSSYEQYV. Here the CDR3 DNA reads TGTGCCAGCAGCAATGGGACAGAGACCAGGAGCTCCTACGAGCAGTACGTC.

The chain has TRBV7-9 and TRBJ2-1; D perhaps matches TRBD2 (5 bases). The CDR3 length is 13 residues. V was trimmed by 1 base and J by 10 bases, leaving 11 bases between them. Germline loops: CDR1 SEHNR, CDR2 FQNEAQ (reference sequence). The CDR3 loop reads CASSLGGREEQFF. DNA for the CDR3: TGTGCCAGCAGCTTAGGAGGTCGGGAAGAGCAGTTCTTC.

This clone was counted a few times. J is TRBJ2-1 and V is TRBV7-9, with TRBD2 matching over 9 bases. This CDR3 is built from 14 residues. CDR1 is SEHNR and CDR2 is FQNEAQ in the germline V gene (reference sequence). J lost 3 bases, V lost 10 bases, and 7 bases had no gene match. The CDR3 here is CATPAGGGYNEQFF. DNA for the CDR3: TGTGCCACCCCCGCGGGGGGGGGCTACAATGAGCAGTTCTTC.

The chain uses TRBV6-5 and TRBJ1-1; D call uncertain. The CDR3 has 12 amino acids. Trimming pared 8 bases from V and 1 base from J, leaving 8 bases between. Germline assignment: CDR1 MNHEY and CDR2 SVGAGI. The CDR3 region has the DNA TGTGCCAGCTATAGACAGAACACTGAAGCTTTCTTT. Translating it yields CASYRQNTEAFF.

The gene calls are TRBV18 and TRBJ2-7; 10 bases match TRBD1. CDR1 KGHSH and CDR2 LQKENI come from the germline V gene. CDR3 size: 19 residues. Trimming removed 3 bases from V and 3 bases from J; junction bases left unmatched: 17. CDR3 in DNA: TGTGCCAGCTCACCTGGACAGGGGGTTTATCAACCCAACCTCTACGAGCAGTACTTC. Its translation is CASSPGQGVYQPNLYEQYF.

The chain joins TRBV2 to TRBJ1-3, with D perhaps TRBD1 (5 bases). The CDR3 is made up of 15 amino acids. V was clipped by 7 bases and J by 0 bases, with 13 bases between them. The germline V gene encodes CDR1 SNHLY and CDR2 FYNNEI. The CDR3 is CASKGRILSGNTIYF. Written as DNA, the CDR3 is TGTGCCAGCAAGGGGCGGATCCTCTCTGGAAACACCATATATTTT.

This clone appeared a few times. The chain couples TRBV28 to TRBJ2-7, with 8 nucleotides matching TRBD1. The CDR3 consists of 15 residues. Germline V gene lookup returns CDR1 MDHEN and CDR2 SYDVKM. V lost 6 bases, J lost 4 bases, and 11 bases stayed unmatched. CDR3 region: CASSSPLQGGYEQYF. The DNA for the CDR3 is TGTGCCAGCAGCTCCCCCCTACAGGGGGGATACGAGCAGTACTTC. Full variable domain (rest looked up from reference TRBV28 and TRBJ2-7): DVKVTQSSRYLVKRTGEKVFLECVQDMDHENMFWYRQDPGLGLRLIYFSYDVKMKEKGDIPEGYSVSREKKERFSLILESASTNQTSMYLCASSSPLQGGYEQYFGPGTRLTVT.

In this sample, this clone is medium-sized. This CDR3 is CASSGTATNQPQHF. The CDR3 bases are TGTGCCAGCAGCGGGACAGCCACCAATCAGCCCCAGCATTTT. This chain connects TRBV7-9 to TRBJ1-5, with 7 bases that match TRBD1. The trim removed 5 bases at V and 3 bases at J, leaving 4 bases unmatched. This CDR3 has 14 residues. Germline V gives CDR1 SEHNR, CDR2 FQNEAQ (reference sequence).

V usage is TRBV7-6 and J usage is TRBJ2-3; TRBD1 might be the D (5 bases). CDR1 and CDR2 (germline): SGHVS, FNYEAQ. Trimming shortened V by 0 bases and J by 1 base, and 11 bases separated the two germline ends. This CDR3 comprises 16 residues. The CDR3 spells CASSLARAWGTDTQYF. CDR3 DNA: TGTGCCAGCAGCTTAGCCAGGGCCTGGGGCACAGATACGCAGTATTTT.

The V call is TRBV21-1, the J call TRBJ2-1; the table names TRBD2, a call not compared with the DNA. TRBV21-1 is termed a pseudogene. The CDR3 runs 12 residues. CDR3 nucleotide sequence: TGTGCCAGCAGCAAAGATATGCGAGCTCTATTCTTC. It translates to CASSKDMRALFF.

This clone has a single count. The V gene is TRBV5-4, the J gene TRBJ1-2; TRBD1 is a possible D gene (6 bases). V was clipped by 4 bases and J by 0 bases, with 13 bases between them. The CDR3 totals 15 residues. Germline V lookup: CDR1 SGHNT, CDR2 YYREEE (reference sequence). The CDR3 spells CASSPMDRPNYGYTF. CDR3 nucleotide sequence: TGTGCCAGCAGCCCGATGGACAGACCTAACTATGGCTACACCTTC.

The V and J genes are TRBV13 and TRBJ1-4, with D tentatively TRBD1 (5 bases). V dropped 3 bases and J dropped 8 bases, with 13 bases sitting between them. CDR1 is PRHDT, CDR2 FYEKMQ, per germline (reference sequence). The CDR3 has 14 residues. The DNA of the CDR3 is TGTGCCAGCAGCTTGGTAGGGGTGGGAGAAAAACTGTTTTTT. Translating it yields CASSLVGVGEKLFF.